Below are 21 T cell receptor beta chains sequenced from a single sample in a study of early T cells in non-severe SARS-CoV-2 infection. Using its own MiXCR run on the 5' RACE reads, TCRdb lists one record per CDR3 protein. The table lists about 50,000 distinct CDR3 sequences, 6.2% of them singletons. The sequences come from whole blood, collected at baseline. These receptors were collected from an adult who was a healthcare worker with PCR-confirmed SARS-CoV-2 infection or an uninfected control (not recorded which).

V gene TRBV6-1 combines with J gene TRBJ1-2; D not resolved. Trimming stripped 3 bases from V and 4 bases from J, with 6 bases between. The germline V gene encodes CDR1 MNHNS and CDR2 SASEGT. This CDR3 is built from 12 residues. CDR3 sequence: CASSDRIYGYTF. The CDR3 nucleotides are TGTGCCAGCAGTGACCGAATCTATGGCTACACCTTC.

The sample holds many counts of this clonotype. The chain employs TRBV11-3 and TRBJ2-3; D may be TRBD2 (5 bases). CDR3 size: 14 residues. Germline CDR1 is SGHNT and CDR2 is YENEEA. The ends were cut back, 5 bases at V and 9 bases at J, with 18 bases in the middle. CDR3 protein: CASSHGGLLPTQYF. CDR3 nucleotide sequence: TGTGCCAGCAGCCATGGAGGCCTCCTACCCACGCAGTATTTT.

This clonotype showed up many times. The J gene is TRBJ2-1, the V gene TRBV4-2, with TRBD2 matching over 11 bases. This CDR3 region has 17 residues. Germline CDR1 LGHNA, CDR2 YNFKEQ. Trimming removed 3 bases from V and 10 bases from J; junction bases left unmatched: 14. The CDR3 bases are TGTGCCAGCAGCCAGGCCATAGCGGGAGGGCCGATTCAGGAGCAGTTCTTC. This gives the protein CASSQAIAGGPIQEQFF.

This clonotype was recorded a few times. The V and J genes are TRBV7-6 and TRBJ1-1; possible D gene TRBD1, 5 bases. The CDR3 spans 16 residues. CDR1 is SGHVS and CDR2 is FNYEAQ in the germline V gene. Deletions cut 2 bases from V and 2 bases from J, with 15 bases between. Written as DNA, the CDR3 is TGTGCCAGCAGCTTAACCCTTGAGGGGAGAAACACTGAAGCTTTCTTT. Its protein product is CASSLTLEGRNTEAFF.

This clonotype was detected ten times or more. The chain couples TRBV5-5 to TRBJ1-4; TRBD1 aligns across 9 bases. In germline, CDR1 is SGHKS, CDR2 YYEKEE (reference sequence). Germline trimming cut 2 bases from V and 4 bases from J; bases unmatched to any gene: 3. This CDR3 is 15 amino acids long. The CDR3, as DNA: TGTGCCAGCAGCTTCGGACAGGGGAATAATGAAAAACTGTTTTTT. It is translated as CASSFGQGNNEKLFF. Full variable domain (rest looked up from reference TRBV5-5 and TRBJ1-4): DAGVTQSPTHLIKTRGQQVTLRCSPISGHKSVSWYQQVLGQGPQFIFQYYEKEERGRGNFPDRFSARQFPNYSSELNVNALLLGDSALYLCASSFGQGNNEKLFFGSGTQLSVL.

The CDR3 loop is CATSEQLRGEQFF. The DNA for the CDR3 is TGTGCCACCAGTGAACAACTTAGAGGTGAGCAGTTCTTC. The chain employs TRBV24-1 and TRBJ2-1; D is unclear. V lost 4 bases, J lost 9 bases, and 12 bases lay in between. The CDR3 has 13 amino acids. The germline V gene has CDR1 KGHDR and CDR2 SFDVKD.

This clonotype was seen more than once but under ten times. J is TRBJ2-1 and V is TRBV9, with 12 bases fitting TRBD2. This CDR3 is built from 15 residues. CDR1 is SGDLS and CDR2 is YYNGEE in the germline V gene. J lost 7 bases, V lost 4 bases, and 6 bases had no gene match. The CDR3: CASSPSGRAENEQFF. The CDR3 DNA is TGTGCCAGCAGCCCTAGCGGGAGGGCCGAAAATGAGCAGTTCTTC.

At least ten counts were recorded for this clonotype. The genes are TRBV19 and TRBJ1-5; TRBD1 matches 9 bases. J gave up 7 bases and V 2 bases, and 6 bases lay outside the gene matches. Germline V gene lookup returns CDR1 LNHDA and CDR2 SQIVND (reference sequence). The CDR3 has 15 residues. The CDR3 loop reads CASSIQQGAGQPQHF. In DNA, the CDR3 is TGTGCCAGTAGTATACAACAGGGGGCTGGACAGCCCCAGCATTTT.

This clonotype appeared many times. The V gene is TRBV2, the J gene TRBJ2-7; weak D call: TRBD2 (5 bases). This CDR3 has 14 amino acids. Looked up from germline, CDR1 is SNHLY and CDR2 is FYNNEI. The V end was cut by 3 bases, the J end by 3 bases, with 12 bases between. CDR3 sequence (DNA): TGTGCCAGCAGTGATATGGACTTATTCTACGAGCAGTACTTC. It yields the protein CASSDMDLFYEQYF.

The chain employs TRBV29-1 and TRBJ2-2; 9 nucleotides line up with TRBD1. The V gene's germline CDR1 is SQVTM and CDR2 ANQGSEA. After removal of 8 bases from V and 0 bases from J, the junction contained 4 bases not matched to a gene. The CDR3 totals 14 residues. CDR3 nucleotide sequence: TGCAGCATATGGGACAGGGCGAACACCGGGGAGCTGTTTTTT. Protein product: CSIWDRANTGELFF.

This clonotype was picked up a small number of times. DNA for the CDR3: TGCGCCAGCAGCTTGACCGGTTCGGCCTACGAGCAGTACTTC. Its protein product is CASSLTGSAYEQYF. This chain uses TRBV5-1 with TRBJ2-7; D is ambiguous. Trimming took 1 base from V and 2 from J, leaving 10 bases between them. From germline, CDR1 is SGHRS and CDR2 YFSETQ. The CDR3 contains 14 residues.

A word on this clonotype: A much larger clone differs from this one at a single base, so this may be a read error. This chain uses TRBV7-2 with TRBJ2-5; a possible D gene is TRBD1 (6 bases). Trimming left V 5 bases short and J 2 bases short, with 18 bases between. The germline V gene has CDR1 SGHTA and CDR2 FQGNSA. The CDR3 length is 16 residues. Here the CDR3 reads CASSLGTRGGQETQYF. In DNA, the CDR3 is TGTGCCAGCAGCCTCGGGACAAGGGGTGGGCAAGAGACCCAGTACTTC.

CDR3 region: CATREGNSPLHF. In DNA, the CDR3 is TGTGCCACTCGCGAAGGGAATTCACCCCTCCACTTT. V gene TRBV7-9 combines with J gene TRBJ1-6; D call uncertain. The CDR3 spans 12 residues. Germline V CDR1 and CDR2: SEHNR, FQNEAQ (reference sequence). The V end was cut by 10 bases, the J end by 7 bases, with 11 bases between.

This clonotype was seen a handful of times. This chain links TRBV29-1 with TRBJ2-1; 7 bases are shared with TRBD1. The germline V gene encodes CDR1 SQVTM and CDR2 ANQGSEA. The CDR3 consists of 12 residues. V lost 4 bases and J lost 12; bases outside the gene matches: 9. The CDR3 is CSVGGQPRGQFF. CDR3 DNA sequence: TGCAGCGTTGGGGGACAGCCAAGAGGGCAGTTCTTC.

The gene calls are TRBV7-2 and TRBJ2-4; 10 nucleotides match TRBD2. Germline assignment: CDR1 SGHTA and CDR2 FQGNSA. The CDR3 extends over 19 amino acids. V lost 5 bases and J lost 3; bases outside the gene matches: 16. In DNA, the CDR3 is TGTGCCAGCAGCCCACCTGGTAGCGGGAGGTCCCTGGTCAAAAACATTCAGTACTTC. Its translation: CASSPPGSGRSLVKNIQYF.

There are a few counts of this clonotype. The gene calls are TRBV3-1 and TRBJ2-7; TRBD1 might be the D (6 bases). The germline V gene encodes CDR1 LGHDT and CDR2 YNNKEL (reference sequence). Trimming stripped 0 bases from V and 4 bases from J, with 16 bases between. The CDR3 is made up of 16 amino acids. The CDR3 protein is CASSQEWGTGTYEQYF. Written as DNA, the CDR3 is TGTGCCAGCAGCCAAGAATGGGGAACAGGGACGTACGAGCAGTACTTC.

Ten or more counts support this clonotype. The rearrangement joins TRBV3-1 to TRBJ2-1; D gene unclear. The CDR3 spans 13 residues. V was clipped by 4 bases and J by 4 bases, with 8 bases between them. Germline loops: CDR1 LGHDT, CDR2 YNNKEL (reference sequence). The CDR3: CASSRPPYNEQFF. The CDR3 bases are TGTGCCAGCAGCCGCCCACCGTACAATGAGCAGTTCTTC.

There are a few counts of this clonotype. The genes are TRBV3-1 and TRBJ2-3; TRBD2 aligns across 8 bases. J was trimmed by 4 bases and V by 2 bases; bases with no gene match: 5. CDR1 and CDR2 from the germline V gene are LGHDT and YNNKEL (reference sequence). This CDR3 comprises 15 residues. The CDR3 DNA reads as TGTGCCAGCAGCCAAACCGGACTAGCAGCAGATACGCAGTATTTT. Its protein is CASSQTGLAADTQYF.

V is TRBV6-5 and J is TRBJ2-7; D gene uncertain. Trimming cost V 10 bases and J 6 bases, with 16 bases left between them. This CDR3 is built from 12 residues. CDR1 is MNHEY and CDR2 is SVGAGI in the germline V gene. DNA for the CDR3: TGTGCCACTACCGGGTTATCGGGCGAGCAGTACTTC. Translation gives CATTGLSGEQYF.

This sequence joins TRBV4-2 and TRBJ2-7, with D perhaps being TRBD1 or TRBD2 (5 bases each). Between the trimmed V and J ends, which lost 0 bases and 3 bases, there was a span of 12 bases. CDR3 length: 15 amino acids. CDR1 and CDR2 (germline): LGHNA, YNFKEQ. CDR3 loop: CASSQERGIGYEQYF. CDR3 DNA sequence: TGTGCCAGCAGCCAAGAGAGGGGCATCGGCTACGAGCAGTACTTC.

At least ten counts were recorded for this clonotype. The V gene is TRBV28, the J gene TRBJ2-5; TRBD2 is a possible D gene (5 bases). Trimming cost V 7 bases and J 4 bases, with 16 bases left between them. The CDR3 length is 14 residues. Germline V gene sequence: CDR1 MDHEN, CDR2 SYDVKM. This chain's CDR3 is CASKFAGERETQYF. CDR3 nucleotide sequence: TGTGCCAGCAAGTTTGCCGGGGAGAGAGAGACCCAGTACTTC.